The 27 T cell receptor beta chains below come from one sample, sequenced in a study of control samples from healthy donors and cancer patients. Here immunoSEQ multiplex PCR was the method, and the copy in TCRdb shows in-frame clones only, minus some. The data show about 60,000 clones, less than 95% seen once. Sequencing input: PBMCs. Receptor source: a woman aged 45-65 years with colorectal cancer.

The chain has TRBV29-1 and TRBJ1-1, with 9 bases matching TRBD1. Germline loops: CDR1 SQVTM, CDR2 ANQGSEA. Losses at the gene ends were 7 bases for V and 0 bases for J; bases not matched to a gene: 3. The CDR3 has 13 residues. The CDR3, as DNA: TGCAGCGGGAGGGACAGGGTGAACACTGAAGCTTTCTTT. Amino acids: CSGRDRVNTEAFF.

CDR3 in amino acids: CASSTNLRGSYEQYF. The CDR3 DNA is TGTGCCAGCAGTACCAACCTCCGCGGGTCCTACGAGCAGTACTTC. The V call is TRBV6-2 or TRBV6-3, the J call TRBJ2-7, with D perhaps matching TRBD2 (5 bases). The CDR3 loop spans 15 amino acids. Per the germline V gene, CDR1 is MNHEY and CDR2 is SVGEGT. V lost 5 bases, J lost 1 base, and 15 bases lay in between.

The chain recombines TRBV5-6 with TRBJ1-2; tentative D call: TRBD1 (5 bases). Germline V lookup: CDR1 SGHDT, CDR2 YYEEEE. The CDR3 covers 14 residues. With 2 bases removed from V and 1 base from J, the gap between germline ends came to 9 bases. The CDR3 nucleotides read TGTGCCAGCAGCTTAACAGGAGTTAACTATGGCTACACCTTC. This gives the protein CASSLTGVNYGYTF.

The chain is built from TRBV28 and TRBJ2-3; TRBD2 matches 9 bases. This CDR3 has 14 residues. The germline V gene has CDR1 MDHEN and CDR2 SYDVKM. With 9 bases clipped from V and 7 bases from J, the junction kept 11 bases outside the gene matches. The CDR3 sequence is CASNPGLAPNTQYF. The CDR3 DNA reads TGTGCCAGTAATCCGGGACTAGCCCCTAATACGCAGTATTTT.

This clone showed up just a few times. V gene TRBV29-1 combines with J gene TRBJ2-1; D ambiguous. There are 13 residues in the CDR3. Germline V gene lookup returns CDR1 SQVTM and CDR2 ANQGSEA. V lost 7 bases, J lost 2 bases, and 12 bases lay in between. For the CDR3, the DNA is TGCAGCGCCCACCGCGCTGCCTACAATGAGCAGTTCTTC. Translation gives CSAHRAAYNEQFF.

As regards this clone: Sequence at one end of the junction differs from germline and may be a read error. The rearrangement uses TRBV2 and TRBJ2-5; maybe TRBD2 (5 bases). The CDR3 spans 12 residues. The germline V gene has CDR1 SNHLY and CDR2 FYNNEI. The DNA for the CDR3 is TGTGCCACCAGTCCTAGCAGGGAGACCCAGTACTTC. It is translated as CATSPSRETQYF.

This chain joins TRBV5-1 and TRBJ1-2; D unresolved. Germline loops: CDR1 SGHRS, CDR2 YFSETQ. V lost 0 bases and J 0 bases, leaving 9 bases between the germline ends. The CDR3 spans 15 residues. CDR3 nucleotides: TGCGCCAGCAGCTTGGGGACGGTAGCTAACTATGGCTACACCTTC. Translating it yields CASSLGTVANYGYTF. Full variable domain (remainder filled in from reference TRBV5-1 and TRBJ1-2): KAGVTQTPRYLIKTRGQQVTLSCSPISGHRSVSWYQQTPGQGLQFLFEYFSETQRNKGNFPGRFSGRQFSNSRSEMNVSTLELGDSALYLCASSLGTVANYGYTFGSGTRLTVV.

The rearrangement joins TRBV7-9 to TRBJ2-7; possibly TRBD2 for D (6 bases). The germline V gene has CDR1 SEHNR and CDR2 FQNEAQ (reference sequence). V was cut by 4 bases and J by 5 bases, with 18 bases left in between. The CDR3 sequence is 15 residues long. CDR3 in amino acids: CASSYWRGKTHEQYF. CDR3 sequence (DNA): TGTGCCAGCAGCTACTGGCGGGGAAAAACCCACGAGCAGTACTTC. Full variable domain (remainder filled in from reference TRBV7-9 and TRBJ2-7): DTGVSQNPRHKITKRGQNVTFRCDPISEHNRLYWYRQTLGQGPEFLTYFQNEAQLEKSRLLSDRFSAERPKGSFSTLEIQRTEQGDSAMYLCASSYWRGKTHEQYFGPGTRLTVT.

V is TRBV28 and J is TRBJ2-3; D is ambiguous. V was trimmed by 6 bases and J by 5 bases, leaving 9 bases between them. The CDR3 contains 12 residues. The germline CDR1 and CDR2 sequences are MDHEN and SYDVKM. CDR3 protein: CASSHPGDTQYF. The DNA for the CDR3 is TGTGCCAGCAGCCACCCCGGAGATACGCAGTATTTT.

The J gene is TRBJ1-1, the V gene TRBV5-1; the match to TRBD1 covers 7 bases. Trimming at V came to 3 bases and at J to 3 bases, leaving 8 bases not matched to a gene. CDR1 is SGHRS, CDR2 YFSETQ, per germline. CDR3 length: 15 amino acids. The CDR3 sequence is CASSSRQGGYTEAFF. For the CDR3, the DNA is TGCGCCAGCAGCTCAAGACAGGGAGGATACACTGAAGCTTTCTTT.

J is TRBJ2-5 and V is TRBV9, with 8 bases that match TRBD2. V gave up 3 bases and J gave up 2 bases; unmatched junction bases: 6. Germline V gene lookup returns CDR1 SGDLS and CDR2 YYNGEE. CDR3 size: 15 residues. The CDR3 sequence is CASSARTSPQETQYF. CDR3 bases: TGTGCCAGCAGCGCTCGGACTAGCCCACAAGAGACCCAGTACTTC.

The CDR3 DNA reads as TGTGCCATCAGCCGCGGGGGCAGGGACACTGAAGCTTTCTTT. The encoded protein is CAISRGGRDTEAFF. The rearrangement joins TRBV10-3 to TRBJ1-1; weak D call: TRBD1 (6 bases). The germline V gene has CDR1 ENHRY and CDR2 SYGVKD. The V and J ends lost 6 bases and 3 bases respectively, with 14 bases between them. The CDR3 totals 14 residues.

This rearrangement joins TRBV7-2 to TRBJ1-1, with 7 bases that match TRBD1. V gave up 4 bases and J gave up 6 bases; unmatched junction bases: 8. The CDR3 length is 14 residues. Germline V gene data show CDR1 as SGHTA and CDR2 as FQGNSA. The CDR3 bases are TGTGCCAGCAGCTGGGGACAGACCTACGCTGAAGCTTTCTTT. It specifies CASSWGQTYAEAFF.

This clone appeared once. The V call is TRBV27, the J call TRBJ2-2, with 11 bases aligning to TRBD2. Germline-derived CDR1 and CDR2 are MNHEY and SMNVEV (reference sequence). The J segment lost 2 bases and the V segment lost 6 bases, leaving 8 bases of the junction unmatched. The CDR3 consists of 17 residues. CDR3 nucleotide sequence: TGTGCCAGCAGGTCCCATACTAGCGGGGGCAACACCGGGGAGCTGTTTTTT. It codes for CASRSHTSGGNTGELFF.

The chain is built from TRBV7-8 and TRBJ1-4; a weak D match, TRBD1 (6 bases). Trimming stripped 5 bases from V and 6 bases from J, with 25 bases between. CDR3 length: 18 amino acids. CDR1 is SGHVS and CDR2 is FQNEAQ in the germline V gene. The DNA for the CDR3 is TGTGCCAGCAGCCTTCAACTTGTAACAGGGATAGAAGATGAAAAACTGTTTTTT. Translation: CASSLQLVTGIEDEKLFF.

This CDR3 reads CASSFGWDRETQYF. The CDR3 DNA follows: TGTGCCAGCAGTTTCGGGTGGGATCGGGAGACCCAGTACTTC. The chain links TRBV27 to TRBJ2-5, with D unclear. Germline CDR1 MNHEY, CDR2 SMNVEV (reference sequence). This CDR3 comprises 14 residues. Trimming pared 3 bases from V and 5 bases from J, leaving 13 bases between.

This chain's CDR3 is CASSFRPSGANVLTF. DNA of the CDR3: TGCGCCAGCAGCTTTAGACCCTCTGGGGCCAACGTCCTGACTTTC. V usage is TRBV5-1 and J usage is TRBJ2-6; D is undetermined. This CDR3 comprises 15 residues. The V gene's germline CDR1 is SGHRS and CDR2 YFSETQ. The V and J ends lost 2 bases and 0 bases respectively, with 6 bases between them.

The chain combines TRBV28 with TRBJ2-2; D is undetermined. V was clipped by 1 base and J by 6 bases, with 9 bases between them. The CDR3 extends over 14 amino acids. Germline values: CDR1 MDHEN, CDR2 SYDVKM. CDR3 amino acids: CASSLLRWPGELFF. CDR3 nucleotides: TGTGCCAGCAGTTTATTGAGATGGCCCGGGGAGCTGTTTTTT.

The V and J genes are TRBV3-1 (or the pseudogene TRBV3-2) and TRBJ1-4; tentatively, D is TRBD1 (5 bases). The CDR3 spans 15 residues. V lost 3 bases and J lost 5, with 13 bases in between. In germline, CDR1 is LGHDT, CDR2 YNNKEL (reference sequence). CDR3 coding DNA: TGTGCCAGCAGCCAGGCCGGGACGGGGAATGAAAAACTGTTTTTT. Its protein product is CASSQAGTGNEKLFF.

The V call is TRBV5-8, the J call TRBJ1-2; D remains unclear. The CDR3 is made up of 13 amino acids. V was cut by 1 base and J by 3 bases, with 7 bases left in between. The germline V gene has CDR1 SGHTS and CDR2 YDEGEE. The CDR3 DNA reads TGTGCCAGCAGCTTGTGGCAAGACTATGGCTACACCTTC. It yields the protein CASSLWQDYGYTF.

In its sample, this clone was seen once. The rearrangement uses TRBV11-2 and TRBJ2-2, with a tentative D call TRBD1 (5 bases). This CDR3 contains 15 residues. The ends were cut back, 4 bases at V and 0 bases at J, with 9 bases in the middle. Germline CDR1 and CDR2: SGHAT and FQNNGV. CDR3 loop: CASSSGFSNTGELFF. CDR3 nucleotides: TGTGCCAGCAGCTCAGGGTTTTCGAACACCGGGGAGCTGTTTTTT.

J is TRBJ2-2 and V is TRBV5-1; 8 nucleotides line up with TRBD1. Germline values: CDR1 SGHRS, CDR2 YFSETQ. V trimming: 4 bases; J trimming: 8 bases; junction bases outside the gene matches: 10. CDR3 length: 15 amino acids. CDR3 DNA sequence: TGCGCCAGCAGCGGCGGACAGGGAAGGGGAGGGGAGCTGTTTTTT. The encoded protein is CASSGGQGRGGELFF. The whole variable domain, remainder taken from reference TRBV5-1 and TRBJ2-2, is KAGVTQTPRYLIKTRGQQVTLSCSPISGHRSVSWYQQTPGQGLQFLFEYFSETQRNKGNFPGRFSGRQFSNSRSEMNVSTLELGDSALYLCASSGGQGRGGELFFGEGSRLTVL.

J is TRBJ1-3 and V is TRBV7-2, with a tentative D call TRBD1 (5 bases). V was shortened by 7 bases and J by 5 bases, with 21 bases between the two germline ends. The CDR3 has 16 amino acids. Germline loops: CDR1 SGHTA, CDR2 FQGNSA. CDR3 nucleotides: TGTGCCAGCAACCCGGGGGGGGGATCAACCAGAAACACCATATATTTT. Translated: CASNPGGGSTRNTIYF.

The rearrangement uses TRBV10-3 and TRBJ1-4; TRBD1 agrees at 7 bases. The J segment lost 7 bases and the V segment lost 3 bases, leaving 11 bases of the junction unmatched. Germline values: CDR1 ENHRY, CDR2 SYGVKD. The CDR3 consists of 16 residues. The CDR3 sequence: CAISDGTGVLAEKLFF. As DNA, the CDR3 is TGTGCCATCAGTGACGGTACAGGGGTCCTCGCTGAAAAACTGTTTTTT.

This sequence joins TRBV5-1 and TRBJ2-1, with 8 bases aligning to TRBD2. CDR1 and CDR2 from the germline V gene are SGHRS and YFSETQ. The CDR3 is made up of 15 amino acids. Trimming at V came to 7 bases and at J to 6 bases, leaving 12 bases not matched to a gene. In DNA, the CDR3 is TGCGCCAGCTGCACGACTAGCGATGGTCCCAATGAGCAGTTCTTC. Amino acids: CASCTTSDGPNEQFF.

The J gene is TRBJ2-6, the V gene TRBV19; maybe TRBD1 (5 bases). Trimming removed 1 base from V and 2 bases from J, with 12 bases in between. The CDR3 consists of 17 residues. From germline, CDR1 is LNHDA and CDR2 SQIVND (reference sequence). CDR3 sequence reads: CASSIVPGLPGANVLTF. CDR3 nucleotides: TGTGCCAGTAGTATAGTACCAGGGCTCCCTGGGGCCAACGTCCTGACTTTC.

V gene TRBV11-2 combines with J gene TRBJ1-5; D remains ambiguous. Germline V gene data show CDR1 as SGHAT and CDR2 as FQNNGV. The V end lost 1 base, the J end lost 2 bases, and 6 bases lay between the germline ends. The CDR3 is made up of 14 amino acids. CDR3 residues: CASSLVAGNQPQHF. CDR3 nucleotide sequence: TGTGCCAGCAGCTTAGTGGCGGGCAATCAGCCCCAGCATTTT.